The source of this TCR beta chain is a study of control samples from healthy donors and cancer patients. Germline V gives CDR1 MNHEY, CDR2 SVGAGI. This CDR3 is built from 11 residues. The V and J ends lost 3 bases and 6 bases respectively, with 3 bases between them. Sequencing was performed with immunoSEQ multiplex PCR; in TCRdb, only in-frame clones are kept and a portion is missing. In the table there are about 170,000 clones, roughly 91% of which are singletons. This clone was found once. The genes are TRBV6-5 and TRBJ2-1, with D unclear. The sequence derives from a woman aged 25 to 45 in good health. Source material: blood. CDR3 amino acids: CASSYLNEQFF. The CDR3 DNA follows: TGTGCCAGCAGTTATCTCAATGAGCAGTTCTTC.